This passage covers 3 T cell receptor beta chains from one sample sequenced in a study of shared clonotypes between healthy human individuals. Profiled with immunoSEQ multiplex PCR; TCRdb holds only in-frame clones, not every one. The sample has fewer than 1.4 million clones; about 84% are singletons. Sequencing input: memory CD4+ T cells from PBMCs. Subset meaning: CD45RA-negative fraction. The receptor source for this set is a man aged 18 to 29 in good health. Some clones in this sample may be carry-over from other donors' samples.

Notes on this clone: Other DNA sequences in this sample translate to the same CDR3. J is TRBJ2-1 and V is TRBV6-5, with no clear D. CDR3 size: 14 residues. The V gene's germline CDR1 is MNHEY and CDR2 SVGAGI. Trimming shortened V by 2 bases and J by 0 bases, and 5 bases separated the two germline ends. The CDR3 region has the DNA TGTGCCAGCAGTTACGGAAGCTCCTACAATGAGCAGTTCTTC. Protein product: CASSYGSSYNEQFF.

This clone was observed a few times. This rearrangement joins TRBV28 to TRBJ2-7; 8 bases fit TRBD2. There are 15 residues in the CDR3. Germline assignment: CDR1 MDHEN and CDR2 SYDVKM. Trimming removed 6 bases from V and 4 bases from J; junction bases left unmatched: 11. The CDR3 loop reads CASRGAETSGYEQYF. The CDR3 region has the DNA TGTGCCAGCAGGGGGGCCGAAACTAGCGGTTACGAGCAGTACTTC.

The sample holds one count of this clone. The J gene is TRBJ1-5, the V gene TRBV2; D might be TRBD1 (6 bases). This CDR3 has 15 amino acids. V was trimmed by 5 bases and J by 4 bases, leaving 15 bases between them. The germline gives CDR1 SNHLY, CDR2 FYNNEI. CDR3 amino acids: CASSLESGDNQPQHF. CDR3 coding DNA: TGTGCCAGCAGTTTAGAGTCAGGGGATAATCAGCCCCAGCATTTT.